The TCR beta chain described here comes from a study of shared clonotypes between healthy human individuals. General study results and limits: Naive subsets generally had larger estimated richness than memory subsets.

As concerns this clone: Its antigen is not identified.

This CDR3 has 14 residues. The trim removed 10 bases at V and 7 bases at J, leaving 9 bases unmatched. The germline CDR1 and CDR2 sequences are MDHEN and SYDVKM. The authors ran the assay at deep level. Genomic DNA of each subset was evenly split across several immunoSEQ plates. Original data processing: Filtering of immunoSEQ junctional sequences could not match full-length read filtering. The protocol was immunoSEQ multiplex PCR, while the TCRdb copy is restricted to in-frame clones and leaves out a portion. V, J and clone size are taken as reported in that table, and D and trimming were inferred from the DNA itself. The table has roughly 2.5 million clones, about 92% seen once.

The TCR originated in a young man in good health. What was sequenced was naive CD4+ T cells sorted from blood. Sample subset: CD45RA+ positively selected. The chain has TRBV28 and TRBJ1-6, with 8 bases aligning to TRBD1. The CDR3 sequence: CANAPGGPNSPLHF. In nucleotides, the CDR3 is TGTGCCAACGCCCCAGGGGGCCCGAATTCACCCCTCCACTTT. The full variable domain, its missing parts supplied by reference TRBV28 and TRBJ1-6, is DVKVTQSSRYLVKRTGEKVFLECVQDMDHENMFWYRQDPGLGLRLIYFSYDVKMKEKGDIPEGYSVSREKKERFSLILESASTNQTSMYLCANAPGGPNSPLHFGNGTRLTVT.